This entry concerns a single T cell receptor (beta chain). Assay used: immunoSEQ multiplex PCR; TCRdb lists only in-frame clones, some missing. This sample yields 1,400,000 or so clones, of which approximately 98.5% are seen a single time; around 0.38% belongs to the top ten. These data are taken from a study of shared clonotypes between healthy human individuals. Germline-derived CDR1 and CDR2 are MNHNS and SASEGT. V lost 10 bases to trimming and J lost 2 bases, with 15 bases between them. The CDR3 consists of 13 residues. Sequencing was performed on naive CD4+ T cells sorted from blood. Subset indicated: CD45RA+ positively selected. This receptor was taken from a man aged 25 to 40 in good health. This chain uses TRBV6-1 with TRBJ2-7, with unresolved D. CDR3 protein: CAILPTRTYEQYF. Here the CDR3 DNA reads TGTGCCATCCTCCCCACACGAACCTACGAGCAGTACTTC.